This TCR beta chain was identified in a study of T cell changes during pregnancy in multiple sclerosis. TCRdb's copy holds only in-frame clones and misses some; the assay was immunoSEQ multiplex PCR. This sample yields 65,000 to 85,000 clones, of which 85% to 95% are seen a single time; about 1% belongs to the top ten. In germline, CDR1 is MDHEN, CDR2 SYDVKM. The CDR3 is made up of 14 amino acids. V was pared by 10 bases and J by 3 bases, with 18 bases between. The chain carries TRBV28 and TRBJ2-5, with D perhaps TRBD2 (6 bases). The receptor's source is a female donor in good health, enrolled as a control in a pregnancy study. The sequencing here drew on peripheral blood, taken in the second trimester of pregnancy. CDR3 region: CAILKLGGKETQYF. CDR3 nucleotide sequence: TGTGCCATTTTGAAGCTTGGGGGGAAAGAGACCCAGTACTTC.